This entry lists 2 T cell receptor beta chains sequenced from one sample in a study of blood T cell repertoires in COVID-19. Measured with immunoSEQ multiplex PCR; TCRdb has only the in-frame clones, and not every one. This sample has about 220,000 clones, with roughly 89% found just once. Sequencing input: PBMCs or T cells enriched from blood (not recorded which). Every receptor here comes from a man aged 30 to 45 who had been exposed to COVID-19.

The V call is TRBV19, the J call TRBJ2-5; TRBD2 might be the D (5 bases). The germline V gene encodes CDR1 LNHDA and CDR2 SQIVND (reference sequence). The V end was cut by 1 base, the J end by 3 bases, with 15 bases between. The CDR3 runs 16 residues. The chain's CDR3 is CASSIGGASGEETQYF. CDR3 sequence (DNA): TGTGCCAGTAGTATAGGAGGAGCGAGCGGAGAAGAGACCCAGTACTTC.

V is TRBV5-5 and J is TRBJ2-4; D possibly corresponds to TRBD1 (5 bases). Germline V gives CDR1 SGHKS, CDR2 YYEKEE (reference sequence). The CDR3 runs 11 residues. Between the trimmed V and J ends, which lost 7 bases and 8 bases, there was a span of 10 bases. In DNA form, the CDR3 reads TGTGCCAGCGGGGCCTCACACATTCAGTACTTC. Translated, it gives CASGASHIQYF.